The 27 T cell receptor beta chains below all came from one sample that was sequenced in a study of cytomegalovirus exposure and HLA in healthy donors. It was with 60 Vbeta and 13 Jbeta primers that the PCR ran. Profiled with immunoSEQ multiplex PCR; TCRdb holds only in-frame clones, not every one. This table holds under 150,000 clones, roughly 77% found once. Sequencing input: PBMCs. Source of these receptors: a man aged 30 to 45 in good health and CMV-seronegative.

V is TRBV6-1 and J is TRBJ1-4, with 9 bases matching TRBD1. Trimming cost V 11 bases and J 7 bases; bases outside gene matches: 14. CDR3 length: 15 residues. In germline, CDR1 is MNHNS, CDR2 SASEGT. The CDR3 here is CASTSGGQGSEKLFF. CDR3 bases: TGTGCCTCGACCAGCGGCGGACAGGGGAGTGAAAAACTGTTTTTT.

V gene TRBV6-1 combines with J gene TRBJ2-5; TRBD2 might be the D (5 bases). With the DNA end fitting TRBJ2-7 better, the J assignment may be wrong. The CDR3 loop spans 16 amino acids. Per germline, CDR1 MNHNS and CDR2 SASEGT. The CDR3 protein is CASSEDWPHTPYEQYF. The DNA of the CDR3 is TGTGCCAGCAGTGAGGACTGGCCCCATACTCCCTACGAGCAGTACTTC.

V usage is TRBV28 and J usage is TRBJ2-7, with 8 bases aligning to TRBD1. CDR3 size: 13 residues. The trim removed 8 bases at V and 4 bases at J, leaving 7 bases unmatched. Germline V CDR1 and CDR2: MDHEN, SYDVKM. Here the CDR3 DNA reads TGTGCCAGCGGGGCAGGGGGCACATACGAGCAGTACTTC. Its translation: CASGAGGTYEQYF.

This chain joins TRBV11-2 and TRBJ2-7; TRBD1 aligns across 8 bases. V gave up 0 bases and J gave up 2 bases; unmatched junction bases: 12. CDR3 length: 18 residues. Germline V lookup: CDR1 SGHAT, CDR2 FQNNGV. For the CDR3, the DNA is TGTGCCAGCAGCTTAGATCGTTGGGCGACAGGGGACACCTACGAGCAGTACTTC. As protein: CASSLDRWATGDTYEQYF.

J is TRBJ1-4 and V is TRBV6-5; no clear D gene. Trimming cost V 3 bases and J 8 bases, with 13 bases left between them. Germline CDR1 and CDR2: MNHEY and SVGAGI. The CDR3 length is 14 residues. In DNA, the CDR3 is TGTGCCAGCAGTTATTCGCGGTTTCGGGAAAAACTGTTTTTT. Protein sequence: CASSYSRFREKLFF.

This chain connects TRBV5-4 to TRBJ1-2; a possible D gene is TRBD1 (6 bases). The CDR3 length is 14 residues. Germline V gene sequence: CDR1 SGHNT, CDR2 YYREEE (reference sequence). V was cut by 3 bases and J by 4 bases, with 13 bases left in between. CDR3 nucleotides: TGTGCCAGCAGCTCCCCAGGGGAACCCTATGGCTACACCTTC. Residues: CASSSPGEPYGYTF.

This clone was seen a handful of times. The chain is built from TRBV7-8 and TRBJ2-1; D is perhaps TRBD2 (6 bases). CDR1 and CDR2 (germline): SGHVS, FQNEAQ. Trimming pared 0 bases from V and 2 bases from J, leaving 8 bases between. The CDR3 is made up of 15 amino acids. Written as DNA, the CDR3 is TGTGCCAGCAGCTTAGCGGGAGGTCCCTACAATGAGCAGTTCTTC. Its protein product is CASSLAGGPYNEQFF.

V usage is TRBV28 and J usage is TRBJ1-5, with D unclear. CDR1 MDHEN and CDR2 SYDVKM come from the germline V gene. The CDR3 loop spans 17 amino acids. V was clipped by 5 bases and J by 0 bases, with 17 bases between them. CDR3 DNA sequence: TGTGCCAGCAGTCCCACCCCGGGTACTGTTAGCAATCAGCCCCAGCATTTT. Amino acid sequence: CASSPTPGTVSNQPQHF.

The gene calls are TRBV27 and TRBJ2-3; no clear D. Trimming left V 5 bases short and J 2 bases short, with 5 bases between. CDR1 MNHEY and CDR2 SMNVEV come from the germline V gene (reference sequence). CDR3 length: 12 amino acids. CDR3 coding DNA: TGTGCCAGCAGTGCCTACACAGATACGCAGTATTTT. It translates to CASSAYTDTQYF.

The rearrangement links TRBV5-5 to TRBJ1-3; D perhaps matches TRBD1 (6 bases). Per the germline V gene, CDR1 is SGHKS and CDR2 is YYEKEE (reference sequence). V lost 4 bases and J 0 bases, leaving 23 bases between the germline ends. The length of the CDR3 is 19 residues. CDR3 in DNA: TGTGCCAGCAGCCCAACCGTACTCGCGACAGGCCGCTCTGGAAACACCATATATTTT. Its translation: CASSPTVLATGRSGNTIYF. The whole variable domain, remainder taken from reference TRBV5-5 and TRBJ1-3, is DAGVTQSPTHLIKTRGQQVTLRCSPISGHKSVSWYQQVLGQGPQFIFQYYEKEERGRGNFPDRFSARQFPNYSSELNVNALLLGDSALYLCASSPTVLATGRSGNTIYFGEGSWLTVV.

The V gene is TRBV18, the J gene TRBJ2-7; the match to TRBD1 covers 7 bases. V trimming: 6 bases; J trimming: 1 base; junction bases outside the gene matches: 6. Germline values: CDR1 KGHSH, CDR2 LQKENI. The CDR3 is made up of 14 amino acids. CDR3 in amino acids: CASSQQGTSYEQYF. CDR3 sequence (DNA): TGTGCCAGCTCCCAACAGGGGACATCCTACGAGCAGTACTTC. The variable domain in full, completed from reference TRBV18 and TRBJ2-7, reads NAGVMQNPRHLVRRRGQEARLRCSPMKGHSHVYWYRQLPEEGLKFMVYLQKENIIDESGMPKERFSAEFPKEGPSILRIQQVVRGDSAAYFCASSQQGTSYEQYFGPGTRLTVT.

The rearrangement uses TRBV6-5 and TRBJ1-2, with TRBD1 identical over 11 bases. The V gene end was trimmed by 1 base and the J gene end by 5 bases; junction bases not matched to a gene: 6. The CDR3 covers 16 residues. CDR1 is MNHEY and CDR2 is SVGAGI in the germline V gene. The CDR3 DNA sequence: TGTGCCAGCAGTTACTTCCGGACAGGGGGCAATTATGGCTACACCTTC. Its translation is CASSYFRTGGNYGYTF.

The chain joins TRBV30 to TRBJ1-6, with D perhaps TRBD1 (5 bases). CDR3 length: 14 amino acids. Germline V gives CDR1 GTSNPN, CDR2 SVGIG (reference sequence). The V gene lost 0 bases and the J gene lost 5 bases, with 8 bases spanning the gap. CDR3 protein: CAWSVQDHNSPLHF. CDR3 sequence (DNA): TGTGCCTGGAGTGTACAGGACCATAATTCACCCCTCCACTTT.

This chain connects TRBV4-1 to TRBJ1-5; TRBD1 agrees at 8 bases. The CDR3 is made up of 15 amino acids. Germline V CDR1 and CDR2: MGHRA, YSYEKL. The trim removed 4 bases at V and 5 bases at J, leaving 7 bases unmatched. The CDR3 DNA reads TGCGCCAGCAGCCTCGGACAGGGAGGACATCAGCCCCAGCATTTT. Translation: CASSLGQGGHQPQHF.

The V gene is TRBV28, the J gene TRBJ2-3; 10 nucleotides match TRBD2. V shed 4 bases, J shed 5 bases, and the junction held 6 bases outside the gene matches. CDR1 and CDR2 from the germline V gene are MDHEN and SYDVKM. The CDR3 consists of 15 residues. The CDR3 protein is CASSSQRGGLDTQYF. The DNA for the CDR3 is TGTGCCAGCAGTTCACAGCGGGGGGGGCTAGATACGCAGTATTTT.

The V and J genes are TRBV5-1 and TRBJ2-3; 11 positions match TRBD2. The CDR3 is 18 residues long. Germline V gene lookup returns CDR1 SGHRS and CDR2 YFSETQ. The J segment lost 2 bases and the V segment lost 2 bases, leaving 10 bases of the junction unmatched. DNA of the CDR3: TGCGCCAGCAGCTTTCTCCCGGCTAGCGGGGGGACCACAGATACGCAGTATTTT. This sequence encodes CASSFLPASGGTTDTQYF. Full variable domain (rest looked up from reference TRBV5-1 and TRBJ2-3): KAGVTQTPRYLIKTRGQQVTLSCSPISGHRSVSWYQQTPGQGLQFLFEYFSETQRNKGNFPGRFSGRQFSNSRSEMNVSTLELGDSALYLCASSFLPASGGTTDTQYFGPGTRLTVL.

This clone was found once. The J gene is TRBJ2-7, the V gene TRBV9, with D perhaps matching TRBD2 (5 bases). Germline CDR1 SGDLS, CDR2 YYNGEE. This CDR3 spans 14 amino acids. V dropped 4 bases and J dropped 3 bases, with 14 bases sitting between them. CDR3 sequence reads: CASSPEVGLYEQYF. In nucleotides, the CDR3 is TGTGCCAGCAGCCCGGAGGTAGGACTCTACGAGCAGTACTTC.

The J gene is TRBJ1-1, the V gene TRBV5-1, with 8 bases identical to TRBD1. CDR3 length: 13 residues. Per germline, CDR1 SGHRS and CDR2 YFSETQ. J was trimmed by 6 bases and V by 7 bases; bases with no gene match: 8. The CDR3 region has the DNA TGCGCCAGCGGCCTCGGACAGGGCGCTGAAGCTTTCTTT. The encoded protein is CASGLGQGAEAFF.

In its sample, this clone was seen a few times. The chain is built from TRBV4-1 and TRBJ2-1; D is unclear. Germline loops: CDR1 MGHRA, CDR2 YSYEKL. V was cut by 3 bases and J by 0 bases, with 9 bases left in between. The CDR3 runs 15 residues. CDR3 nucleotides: TGCGCCAGCAGCCACCCGGTGAGCTCCTACAATGAGCAGTTCTTC. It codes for CASSHPVSSYNEQFF.

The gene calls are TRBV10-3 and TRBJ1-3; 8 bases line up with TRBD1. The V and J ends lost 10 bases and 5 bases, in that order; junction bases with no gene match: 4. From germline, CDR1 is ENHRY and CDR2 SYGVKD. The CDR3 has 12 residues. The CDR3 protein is CATGQGRNTIYF. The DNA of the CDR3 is TGTGCCACTGGACAGGGACGAAACACCATATATTTT.

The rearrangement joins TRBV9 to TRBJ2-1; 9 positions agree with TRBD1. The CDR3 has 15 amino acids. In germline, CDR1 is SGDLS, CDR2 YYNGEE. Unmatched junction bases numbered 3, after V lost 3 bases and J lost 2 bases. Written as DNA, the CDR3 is TGTGCCAGCAGCGCGGGACAGGGTACCTACAATGAGCAGTTCTTC. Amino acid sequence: CASSAGQGTYNEQFF.

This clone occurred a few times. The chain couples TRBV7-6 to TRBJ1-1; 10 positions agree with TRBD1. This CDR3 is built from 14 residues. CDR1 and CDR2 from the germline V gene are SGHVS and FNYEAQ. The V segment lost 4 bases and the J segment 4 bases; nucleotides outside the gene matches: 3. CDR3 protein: CASSSGTGVTEAFF. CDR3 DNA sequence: TGTGCCAGCAGCTCCGGGACAGGGGTCACTGAAGCTTTCTTT.

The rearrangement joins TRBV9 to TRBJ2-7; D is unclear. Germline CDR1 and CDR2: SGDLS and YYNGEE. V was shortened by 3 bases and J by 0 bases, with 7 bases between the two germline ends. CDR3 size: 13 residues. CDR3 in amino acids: CASSGPSSYEQYF. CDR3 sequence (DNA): TGTGCCAGCAGCGGTCCTTCCTCCTACGAGCAGTACTTC.

The DNA of the CDR3 is TGTGCCAGCAGTTATCTGGCAGGCGCCCAGCCCCAGCATTTT. Encoded protein: CASSYLAGAQPQHF. The gene calls are TRBV6-5 and TRBJ1-5; D is ambiguous. The CDR3 extends over 14 amino acids. Germline-derived CDR1 and CDR2 are MNHEY and SVGAGI. V was shortened by 3 bases and J by 7 bases, with 13 bases between the two germline ends.

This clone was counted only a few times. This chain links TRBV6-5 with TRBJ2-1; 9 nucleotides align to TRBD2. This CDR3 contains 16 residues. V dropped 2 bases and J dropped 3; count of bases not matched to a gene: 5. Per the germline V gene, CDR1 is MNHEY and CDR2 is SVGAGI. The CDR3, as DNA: TGTGCCAGCAGTTACATAGCGGGGGAACTCTACAATGAGCAGTTCTTC. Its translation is CASSYIAGELYNEQFF.

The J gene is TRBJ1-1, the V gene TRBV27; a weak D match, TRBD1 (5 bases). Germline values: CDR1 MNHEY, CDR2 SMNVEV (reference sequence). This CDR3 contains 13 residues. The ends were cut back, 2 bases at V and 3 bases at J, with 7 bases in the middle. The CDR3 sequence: CASSLGAYTEAFF. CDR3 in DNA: TGTGCCAGCAGTTTAGGGGCGTACACTGAAGCTTTCTTT.

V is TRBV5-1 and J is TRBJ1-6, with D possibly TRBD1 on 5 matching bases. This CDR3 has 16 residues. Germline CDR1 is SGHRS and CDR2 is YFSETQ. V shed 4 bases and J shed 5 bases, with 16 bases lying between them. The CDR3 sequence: CASSPRAGEHNSPLHF. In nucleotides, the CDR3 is TGCGCCAGCAGCCCGCGAGCGGGGGAACATAATTCACCCCTCCACTTT. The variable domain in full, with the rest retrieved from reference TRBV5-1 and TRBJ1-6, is KAGVTQTPRYLIKTRGQQVTLSCSPISGHRSVSWYQQTPGQGLQFLFEYFSETQRNKGNFPGRFSGRQFSNSRSEMNVSTLELGDSALYLCASSPRAGEHNSPLHFGNGTRLTVT.